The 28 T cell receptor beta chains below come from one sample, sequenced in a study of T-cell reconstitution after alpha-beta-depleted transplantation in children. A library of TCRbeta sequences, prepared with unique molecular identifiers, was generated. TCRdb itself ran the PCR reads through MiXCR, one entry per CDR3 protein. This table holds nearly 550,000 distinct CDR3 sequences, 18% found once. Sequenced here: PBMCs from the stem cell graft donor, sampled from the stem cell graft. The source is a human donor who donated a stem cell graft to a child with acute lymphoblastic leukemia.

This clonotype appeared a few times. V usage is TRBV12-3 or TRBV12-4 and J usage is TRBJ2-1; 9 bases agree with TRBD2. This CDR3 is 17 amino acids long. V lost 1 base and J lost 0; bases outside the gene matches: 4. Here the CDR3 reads CASSLGLADFSYNEQFF. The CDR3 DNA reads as TGTGCCAGCAGTTTAGGACTAGCGGACTTCTCCTACAATGAGCAGTTCTTC.

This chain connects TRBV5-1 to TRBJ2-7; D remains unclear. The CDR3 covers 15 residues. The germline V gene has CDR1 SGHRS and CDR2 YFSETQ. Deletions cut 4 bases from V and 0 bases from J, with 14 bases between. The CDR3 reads CASSQEPGSSYEQYF. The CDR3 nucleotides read TGCGCCAGCAGCCAGGAGCCGGGTTCCTCCTACGAGCAGTACTTC.

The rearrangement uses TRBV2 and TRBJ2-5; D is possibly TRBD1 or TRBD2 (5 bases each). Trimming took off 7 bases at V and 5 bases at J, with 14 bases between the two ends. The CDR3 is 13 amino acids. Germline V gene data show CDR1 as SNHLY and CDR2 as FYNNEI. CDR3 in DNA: TGTGCCAGCAAGTCGGGTTGGGGGGAGACCCAGTACTTC. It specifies CASKSGWGETQYF.

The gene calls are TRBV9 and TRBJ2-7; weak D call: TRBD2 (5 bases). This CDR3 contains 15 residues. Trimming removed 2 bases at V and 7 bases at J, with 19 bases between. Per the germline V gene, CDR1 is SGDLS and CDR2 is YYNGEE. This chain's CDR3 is CASSVGTSPIGEQYF. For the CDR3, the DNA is TGTGCCAGCAGCGTTGGCACTAGTCCGATTGGGGAGCAGTACTTC. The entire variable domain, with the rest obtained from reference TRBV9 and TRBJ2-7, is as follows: DSGVTQTPKHLITATGQRVTLRCSPRSGDLSVYWYQQSLDQGLQFLIQYYNGEERAKGNILERFSAQQFPDLHSELNLSSLELGDSALYFCASSVGTSPIGEQYFGPGTRLTVT.

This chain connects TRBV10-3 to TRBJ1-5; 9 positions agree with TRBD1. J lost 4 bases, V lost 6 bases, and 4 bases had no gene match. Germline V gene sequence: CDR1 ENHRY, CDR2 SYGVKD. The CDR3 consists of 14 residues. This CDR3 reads CAISGQGPNQPQHF. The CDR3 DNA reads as TGTGCCATCAGCGGACAGGGGCCAAATCAGCCCCAGCATTTT.

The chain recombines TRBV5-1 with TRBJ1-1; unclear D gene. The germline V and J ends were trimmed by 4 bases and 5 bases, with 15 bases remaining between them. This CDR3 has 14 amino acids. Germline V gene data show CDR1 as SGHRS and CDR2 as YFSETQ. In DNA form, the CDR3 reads TGCGCCAGCAGCCTATACTGGCGGCAAACTGAAGCTTTCTTT. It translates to CASSLYWRQTEAFF. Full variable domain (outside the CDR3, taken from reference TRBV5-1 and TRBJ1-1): KAGVTQTPRYLIKTRGQQVTLSCSPISGHRSVSWYQQTPGQGLQFLFEYFSETQRNKGNFPGRFSGRQFSNSRSEMNVSTLELGDSALYLCASSLYWRQTEAFFGQGTRLTVV.

CDR3 loop: CSVDPGQDVYSLFNYGYTF. The CDR3 coding sequence is TGCAGCGTTGACCCGGGACAGGACGTTTATTCACTTTTTAACTATGGCTACACCTTC. The V call is TRBV29-1, the J call TRBJ1-2; 8 nucleotides agree with TRBD1. The CDR3 totals 19 residues. V lost 3 bases and J lost 1; bases outside the gene matches: 19. The germline V gene has CDR1 SQVTM and CDR2 ANQGSEA.

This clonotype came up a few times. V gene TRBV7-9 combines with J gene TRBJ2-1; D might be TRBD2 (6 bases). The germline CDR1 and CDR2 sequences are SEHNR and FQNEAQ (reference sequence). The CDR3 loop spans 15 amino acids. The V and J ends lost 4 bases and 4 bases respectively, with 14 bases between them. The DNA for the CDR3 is TGTGCCAGCAGCTCCAGTGGCGGGGATTACAATGAGCAGTTCTTC. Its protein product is CASSSSGGDYNEQFF.

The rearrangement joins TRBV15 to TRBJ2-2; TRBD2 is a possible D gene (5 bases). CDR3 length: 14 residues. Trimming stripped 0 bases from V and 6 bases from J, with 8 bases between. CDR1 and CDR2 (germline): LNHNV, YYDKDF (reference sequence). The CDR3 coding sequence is TGTGCCACCAGCAGAGAGGGAGTTGCCGGGGAGCTGTTTTTT. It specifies CATSREGVAGELFF.

In DNA, the CDR3 is TGTGCCACCGGTGGGCGAACTAGCACAGATACGCAGTATTTT. This gives the protein CATGGRTSTDTQYF. The rearrangement joins TRBV24-1 to TRBJ2-3; D is ambiguous. This CDR3 region has 14 residues. Trimming stripped 9 bases from V and 0 bases from J, with 12 bases between. Per germline, CDR1 KGHDR and CDR2 SFDVKD.

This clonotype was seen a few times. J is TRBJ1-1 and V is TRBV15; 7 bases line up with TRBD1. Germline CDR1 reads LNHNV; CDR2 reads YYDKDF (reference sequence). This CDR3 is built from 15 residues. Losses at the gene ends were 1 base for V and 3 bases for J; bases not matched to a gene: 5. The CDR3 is CATSRVRGVDTEAFF. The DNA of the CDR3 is TGTGCCACCAGCAGAGTCAGGGGGGTTGACACTGAAGCTTTCTTT.

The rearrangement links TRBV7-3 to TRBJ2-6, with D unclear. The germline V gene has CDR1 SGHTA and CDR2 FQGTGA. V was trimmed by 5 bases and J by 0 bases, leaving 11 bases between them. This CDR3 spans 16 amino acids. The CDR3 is CASSPDPFSGANVLTF. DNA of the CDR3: TGTGCCAGCAGCCCTGACCCTTTCTCTGGGGCCAACGTCCTGACTTTC.

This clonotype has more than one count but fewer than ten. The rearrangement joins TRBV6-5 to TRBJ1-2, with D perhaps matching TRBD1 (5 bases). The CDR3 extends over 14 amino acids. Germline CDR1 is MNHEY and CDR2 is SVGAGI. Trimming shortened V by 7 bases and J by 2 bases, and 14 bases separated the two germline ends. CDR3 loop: CASISAGGNYGYTF. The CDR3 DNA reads TGTGCCAGCATTTCGGCCGGGGGGAACTATGGCTACACCTTC.

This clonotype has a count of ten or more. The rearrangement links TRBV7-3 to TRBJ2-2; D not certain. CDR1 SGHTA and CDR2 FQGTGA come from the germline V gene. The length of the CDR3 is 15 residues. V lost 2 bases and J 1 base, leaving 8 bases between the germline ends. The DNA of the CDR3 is TGTGCCAGCAGCTTATTAGCAATGAACACCGGGGAGCTGTTTTTT. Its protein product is CASSLLAMNTGELFF.

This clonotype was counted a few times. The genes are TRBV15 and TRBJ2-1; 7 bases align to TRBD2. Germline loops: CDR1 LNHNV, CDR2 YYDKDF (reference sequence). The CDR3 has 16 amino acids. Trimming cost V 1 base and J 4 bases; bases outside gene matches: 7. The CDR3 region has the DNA TGTGCCACCAGCAGAGGATCTTACGGGGGGTACAATGAGCAGTTCTTC. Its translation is CATSRGSYGGYNEQFF. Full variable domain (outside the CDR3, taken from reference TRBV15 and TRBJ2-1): DAMVIQNPRYQVTQFGKPVTLSCSQTLNHNVMYWYQQKSSQAPKLLFHYYDKDFNNEADTPDNFQSRRPNTSFCFLDIRSPGLGDTAMYLCATSRGSYGGYNEQFFGPGTRLTVL.

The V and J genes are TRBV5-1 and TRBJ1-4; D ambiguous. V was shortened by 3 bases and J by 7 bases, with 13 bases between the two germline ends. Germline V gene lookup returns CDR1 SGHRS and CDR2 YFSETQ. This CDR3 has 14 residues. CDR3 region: CASSSGPNGEKLFF. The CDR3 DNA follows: TGCGCCAGCAGCTCAGGACCGAACGGTGAAAAACTGTTTTTT.

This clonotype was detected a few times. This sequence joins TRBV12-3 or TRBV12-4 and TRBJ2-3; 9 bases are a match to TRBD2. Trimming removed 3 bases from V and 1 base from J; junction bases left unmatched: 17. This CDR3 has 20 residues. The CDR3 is CASSFSRLAGLRGGTDTQYF. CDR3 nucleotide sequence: TGTGCCAGCAGTTTTTCACGGCTAGCGGGATTACGGGGCGGCACAGATACGCAGTATTTT.

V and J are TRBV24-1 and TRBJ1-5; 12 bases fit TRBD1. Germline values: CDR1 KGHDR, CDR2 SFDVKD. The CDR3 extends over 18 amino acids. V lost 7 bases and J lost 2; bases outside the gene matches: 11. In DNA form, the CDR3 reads TGTGCCACCAGGTCCGGGACAGGGGGCAAGTGGGGCAATCAGCCCCAGCATTTT. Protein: CATRSGTGGKWGNQPQHF.

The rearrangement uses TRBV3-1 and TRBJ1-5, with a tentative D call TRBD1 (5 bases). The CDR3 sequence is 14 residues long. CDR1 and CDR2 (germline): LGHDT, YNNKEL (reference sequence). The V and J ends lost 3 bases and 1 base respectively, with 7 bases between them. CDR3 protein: CASSQGGSNQPQHF. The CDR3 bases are TGTGCCAGCAGCCAGGGGGGAAGCAATCAGCCCCAGCATTTT. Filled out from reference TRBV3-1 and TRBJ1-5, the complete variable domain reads DTAVSQTPKYLVTQMGNDKSIKCEQNLGHDTMYWYKQDSKKFLKIMFSYNNKELIINETVPNRFSPKSPDKAHLNLHINSLELGDSAVYFCASSQGGSNQPQHFGDGTRLSIL.

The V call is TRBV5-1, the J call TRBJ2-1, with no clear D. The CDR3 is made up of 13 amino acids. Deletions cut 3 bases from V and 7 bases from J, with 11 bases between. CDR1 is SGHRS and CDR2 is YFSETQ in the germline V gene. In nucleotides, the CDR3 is TGCGCCAGCAGCTCACAAACTGGGAATGAGCAGTTCTTC. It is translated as CASSSQTGNEQFF. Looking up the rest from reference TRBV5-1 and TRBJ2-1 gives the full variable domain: KAGVTQTPRYLIKTRGQQVTLSCSPISGHRSVSWYQQTPGQGLQFLFEYFSETQRNKGNFPGRFSGRQFSNSRSEMNVSTLELGDSALYLCASSSQTGNEQFFGPGTRLTVL.

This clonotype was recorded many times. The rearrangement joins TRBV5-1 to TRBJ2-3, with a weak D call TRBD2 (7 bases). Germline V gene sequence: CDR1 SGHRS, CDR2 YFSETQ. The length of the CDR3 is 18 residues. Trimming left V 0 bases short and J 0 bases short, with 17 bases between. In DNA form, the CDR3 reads TGCGCCAGCAGCTTGGCCTGGGGCGGGGGCATTAGCACAGATACGCAGTATTTT. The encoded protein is CASSLAWGGGISTDTQYF.

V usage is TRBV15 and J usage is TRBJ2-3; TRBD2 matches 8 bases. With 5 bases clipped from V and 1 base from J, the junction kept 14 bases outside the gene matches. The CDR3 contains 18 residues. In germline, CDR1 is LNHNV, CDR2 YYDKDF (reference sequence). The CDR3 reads CATSSSPLSGIGTDTQYF. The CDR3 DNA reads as TGTGCCACCAGCTCATCCCCCCTTAGCGGGATTGGCACAGATACGCAGTATTTT.

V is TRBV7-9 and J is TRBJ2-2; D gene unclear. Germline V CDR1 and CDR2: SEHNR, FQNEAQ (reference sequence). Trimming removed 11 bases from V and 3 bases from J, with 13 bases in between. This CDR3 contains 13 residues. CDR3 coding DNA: TGTGCCCTACTTCTTTGGGACACCGGGGAGCTGTTTTTT. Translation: CALLLWDTGELFF. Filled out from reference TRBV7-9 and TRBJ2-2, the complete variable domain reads DTGVSQNPRHKITKRGQNVTFRCDPISEHNRLYWYRQTLGQGPEFLTYFQNEAQLEKSRLLSDRFSAERPKGSFSTLEIQRTEQGDSAMYLCALLLWDTGELFFGEGSRLTVL.

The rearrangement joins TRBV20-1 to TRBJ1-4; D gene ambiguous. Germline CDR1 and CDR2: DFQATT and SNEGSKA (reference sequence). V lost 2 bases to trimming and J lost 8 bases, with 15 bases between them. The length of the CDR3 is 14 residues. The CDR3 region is CSARNARGGEKLFF. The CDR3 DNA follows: TGCAGTGCTAGAAACGCCCGGGGTGGGGAAAAACTGTTTTTT.

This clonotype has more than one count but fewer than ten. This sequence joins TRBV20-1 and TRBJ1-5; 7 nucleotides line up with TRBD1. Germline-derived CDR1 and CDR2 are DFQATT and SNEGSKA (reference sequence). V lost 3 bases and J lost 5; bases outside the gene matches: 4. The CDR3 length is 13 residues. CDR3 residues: CSARSTGDQPQHF. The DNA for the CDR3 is TGCAGTGCTAGGAGCACAGGGGATCAGCCCCAGCATTTT.

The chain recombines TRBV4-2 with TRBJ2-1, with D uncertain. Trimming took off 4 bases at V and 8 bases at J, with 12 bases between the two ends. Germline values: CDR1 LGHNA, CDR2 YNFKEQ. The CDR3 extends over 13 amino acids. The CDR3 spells CASSPTEWYEQFF. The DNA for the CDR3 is TGTGCCAGCAGCCCGACCGAATGGTATGAGCAGTTCTTC.

CDR3 coding DNA: TGTGCCAGCAGCTTAGCCCAGGGAGGGGGCTACACCTTC. This encodes CASSLAQGGGYTF. The V gene is TRBV7-9, the J gene TRBJ1-2, with D tentatively TRBD1 (5 bases). The CDR3 spans 13 residues. The V end lost 0 bases, the J end lost 8 bases, and 10 bases lay between the germline ends. CDR1 and CDR2 (germline): SEHNR, FQNEAQ (reference sequence).

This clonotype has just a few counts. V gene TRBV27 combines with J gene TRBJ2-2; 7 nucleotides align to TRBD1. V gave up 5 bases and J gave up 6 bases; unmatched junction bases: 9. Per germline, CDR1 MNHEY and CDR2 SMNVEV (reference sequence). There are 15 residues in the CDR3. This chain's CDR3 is CASSPGQVPPGELFF. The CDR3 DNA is TGTGCCAGCAGTCCCGGACAGGTCCCCCCCGGGGAGCTGTTTTTT.